The rows below give T cell receptor beta chains drawn from one sample of a study of blood T cell repertoires in COVID-19. Sequencing was performed with immunoSEQ multiplex PCR; in TCRdb, only in-frame clones are kept and a portion is missing. The sample has roughly 200,000 clones; approximately 88% are singletons. Sequencing was done on a sample of peripheral blood. Receptor source: a man aged 35 to 55 with acute or convalescent COVID-19. Each CDR3 is given with its conserved first and last residue.

TRBV5-4,TRBJ1-6,CATHRAVGSPLHF
TRBV5-1,TRBJ2-3,CASSQETGWGTDTQYF
TRBV19,TRBJ1-2,CASSMVSDYGYTF
TRBV11-2,TRBJ1-5,CASSLDPLGAPQHF
TRBV19,TRBJ2-4,CASSIVRTGRAKNIQYF
TRBV6-1,TRBJ1-5,CASSEQGSQPQHF
TRBV5-1,TRBJ1-6,CASSLRTNSYNSPLHF
TRBV7-8,TRBJ1-1,CASSWRDRGSNTEAFF
TRBV10-3,TRBJ2-7,CAISRTSGRGYEQYF
TRBV5-1,TRBJ1-1,CASSLLDSSNTEAFF
TRBV2,TRBJ1-1,CASSEGQGAGKLTEAFF
TRBV6-5,TRBJ2-7,CASDSTGIYEQYF
TRBV29-1,TRBJ2-1,CSVRASSYNEQFF
TRBV6-5,TRBJ2-1,CATGRTSGDNEQFF
TRBV5-4,TRBJ2-7,CASSLDGTGLYEQYF
TRBV5-5,TRBJ1-5,CASSLGGTQNQPQHF
TRBV13,TRBJ1-3,CASSLPLGSGNTIYF
TRBV5-1,TRBJ1-3,CASSSGQGHNTIYF
TRBV5-6,TRBJ2-1,CASSLAWLASEQFF
TRBV7-8,TRBJ2-3,CASSPDRVTDTQYF
TRBV1,TRBJ1-2,CTSSNGTGGKITHGYTF
TRBV19,TRBJ2-1,CASSTLGGNYNEQFF
TRBV19,TRBJ1-4,CASSIGTGPNEKLFF
TRBV7-7,TRBJ2-5,CASSYSGVQETQYF
TRBV11-2,TRBJ1-2,CASSPGRTGLGYGYTF
TRBV11-2,TRBJ1-1,CASSLVGGATEAFF
TRBV7-9,TRBJ2-1,CASTRGDNEQFF
TRBV4-1,TRBJ2-4,CASSQYSLAKNIQYF
TRBV9,TRBJ2-5,CASSVGGGTVQETQYF
TRBV28,TRBJ1-5,CASSSGTGLHQPQHF
TRBV5-5,TRBJ2-7,CASSLFPQGISSYEQYF